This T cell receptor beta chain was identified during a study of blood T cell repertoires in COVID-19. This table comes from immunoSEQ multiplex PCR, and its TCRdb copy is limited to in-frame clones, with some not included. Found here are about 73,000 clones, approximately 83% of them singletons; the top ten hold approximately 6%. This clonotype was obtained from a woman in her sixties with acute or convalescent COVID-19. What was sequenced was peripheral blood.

The CDR3 coding sequence is TGTGCCAGCAGTTTCGGGGGGCAACAGGGCGGTGAAAAACTGTTTTTT. Its protein product is CASSFGGQQGGEKLFF. V gene TRBV6-5 combines with J gene TRBJ1-4, with a possible D match to TRBD1 (6 bases). This CDR3 has 16 amino acids. Germline V gene lookup returns CDR1 MNHEY and CDR2 SVGAGI. The V and J ends lost 4 bases and 7 bases respectively, with 19 bases between them.